The 16 T cell receptor beta chains in this list originate from one sample, sequenced in a study of blood T cell repertoires in COVID-19. The method was immunoSEQ multiplex PCR; TCRdb's version includes in-frame clones alone and lacks a portion of them. The sample has about 100,000 clones, roughly 87% seen once. The sequencing input was peripheral blood. The receptors were gathered from a man younger than 40 in a cohort sampled during active COVID-19.

The J gene is TRBJ2-1, the V gene TRBV15, with D maybe TRBD2 (5 bases). Deletions cut 2 bases from V and 8 bases from J, with 16 bases between. Germline V gene data show CDR1 as LNHNV and CDR2 as YYDKDF (reference sequence). The CDR3 runs to 15 residues. The CDR3 is CATSRSPAGGDEQFF. As DNA, the CDR3 is TGTGCCACCAGCAGAAGTCCTGCGGGTGGCGATGAGCAGTTCTTC.

The V and J genes are TRBV24-1 and TRBJ2-2, with 8 positions matching TRBD1. CDR1 is KGHDR and CDR2 is SFDVKD in the germline V gene. The length of the CDR3 is 15 residues. J was trimmed by 4 bases and V by 8 bases; bases with no gene match: 8. CDR3 protein: CATIGGQGLTGELFF. DNA for the CDR3: TGTGCCACCATAGGCGGACAGGGTCTCACCGGGGAGCTGTTTTTT.

This clone was seen just once. The gene calls are TRBV7-2 and TRBJ1-1; D may be TRBD1 (5 bases). Trimming stripped 5 bases from V and 10 bases from J, with 11 bases between. Looked up from germline, CDR1 is SGHTA and CDR2 is FQGNSA. This CDR3 region has 11 residues. The DNA of the CDR3 is TGTGCCAGCAGCCGCGGGGGGAGAGCTTTCTTT. Protein product: CASSRGGRAFF.

This clone was counted once. The CDR3 bases are TGCGCCAGCAGCTTGGGCGGACAGGGGGTAAAAGAGCAGTACTTC. It yields the protein CASSLGGQGVKEQYF. This chain links TRBV5-1 with TRBJ2-7; 10 bases fit TRBD1. Germline V gene sequence: CDR1 SGHRS, CDR2 YFSETQ. After removal of 0 bases from V and 7 bases from J, the junction contained 7 bases not matched to a gene. The CDR3 consists of 15 residues.

This rearrangement joins TRBV18 to TRBJ2-1, with 8 bases identical to TRBD1. Germline values: CDR1 KGHSH, CDR2 LQKENI. The junction had 4 bases not matched to a gene; V was cut back by 3 bases and J by 3 bases. CDR3 length: 15 amino acids. Here the CDR3 reads CASSPGTGGYNEQFF. For the CDR3, the DNA is TGTGCCAGCTCACCGGGAACAGGGGGCTACAATGAGCAGTTCTTC.

This clone was detected only a few times. The chain is built from TRBV7-2 and TRBJ2-3; 9 nucleotides agree with TRBD2. V shed 4 bases, J shed 2 bases, and the junction held 13 bases outside the gene matches. The CDR3 has 18 amino acids. CDR1 is SGHTA, CDR2 FQGNSA, per germline. CDR3 protein: CASSSPRLAGAYTDTQYF. DNA of the CDR3: TGTGCCAGCAGCTCTCCCCGATTAGCGGGGGCCTACACAGATACGCAGTATTTT.

V is TRBV29-1 and J is TRBJ1-2; 7 bases agree with TRBD1. Trimming took 4 bases from V and 0 from J; bases not matched to a gene: 5. In germline, CDR1 is SQVTM, CDR2 ANQGSEA. The CDR3 totals 14 residues. CDR3 nucleotide sequence: TGCAGCGTTGGACAGGGAGAAGCTAACTATGGCTACACCTTC. This encodes CSVGQGEANYGYTF.

The CDR3 bases are TGTGCCAGCAGTCTCCCAGGGCGATCCACTGAAGCTTTCTTT. Translation gives CASSLPGRSTEAFF. This chain joins TRBV28 and TRBJ1-1; possibly TRBD1 for D (5 bases). The CDR3 has 14 residues. CDR1 and CDR2 from the germline V gene are MDHEN and SYDVKM. The V and J ends lost 5 bases and 4 bases respectively, with 14 bases between them.

The rearrangement uses TRBV10-2 and TRBJ1-5, with a tentative D call TRBD1 (5 bases). The CDR3 contains 14 residues. V lost 6 bases, J lost 3 bases, and 12 bases lay in between. CDR1 is WSHSY, CDR2 SAAADI, per germline. The CDR3 reads CASRETGDNQPQHF. Written as DNA, the CDR3 is TGCGCCAGCAGGGAAACAGGTGACAATCAGCCCCAGCATTTT.

This chain links TRBV5-1 with TRBJ2-7; TRBD1 matches at 8 bases. There are 14 residues in the CDR3. V shed 0 bases, J shed 5 bases, and the junction held 4 bases outside the gene matches. Germline V gives CDR1 SGHRS, CDR2 YFSETQ. CDR3 protein: CASSLGQGIDEQYF. CDR3 coding DNA: TGCGCCAGCAGCTTGGGACAGGGGATAGACGAGCAGTACTTC. Full variable domain (remainder filled in from reference TRBV5-1 and TRBJ2-7): KAGVTQTPRYLIKTRGQQVTLSCSPISGHRSVSWYQQTPGQGLQFLFEYFSETQRNKGNFPGRFSGRQFSNSRSEMNVSTLELGDSALYLCASSLGQGIDEQYFGPGTRLTVT.

V gene TRBV4-1 combines with J gene TRBJ2-7, with 9 bases matching TRBD2. V shed 1 base and J 7 bases; nucleotides not matched to a gene: 11. The CDR3 runs 16 residues. Germline CDR1 and CDR2: MGHRA and YSYEKL. The CDR3 region has the DNA TGCGCCAGCAGCCAAGGCCGGGGACTAGCTCTTCGTGAGCAGTACTTC. Its protein is CASSQGRGLALREQYF.

This sequence joins TRBV4-1 and TRBJ2-7; 8 nucleotides match TRBD1. With 2 bases clipped from V and 5 bases from J, the junction kept 8 bases outside the gene matches. Germline CDR1 is MGHRA and CDR2 is YSYEKL. The CDR3 is made up of 15 amino acids. CDR3: CASSQPDREAHEQYF. The CDR3 nucleotides are TGCGCCAGCAGCCAACCGGACAGGGAGGCCCACGAGCAGTACTTC.

The CDR3, as DNA: TGTGCCAGCAGCGATCAAACCAGCCTAACAGAAGCCAAAAACATTCAGTACTTC. This codes for CASSDQTSLTEAKNIQYF. V and J are TRBV7-2 and TRBJ2-4; no clear D. Germline CDR1 is SGHTA and CDR2 is FQGNSA. This CDR3 is 18 amino acids long. The ends were cut back, 5 bases at V and 0 bases at J, with 20 bases in the middle.

J is TRBJ2-3 and V is TRBV5-1; no reliable D call. The length of the CDR3 is 14 residues. Trimming removed 4 bases at V and 2 bases at J, with 11 bases between. The germline V gene encodes CDR1 SGHRS and CDR2 YFSETQ. The CDR3 loop is CASSLLVPTDTQYF. In nucleotides, the CDR3 is TGCGCCAGCAGCCTGCTAGTGCCCACAGATACGCAGTATTTT.

The V and J genes are TRBV6-6 and TRBJ1-1; 9 bases are shared with TRBD1. V lost 3 bases, J lost 3 bases, and 5 bases stayed unmatched. This CDR3 spans 15 amino acids. The germline CDR1 and CDR2 sequences are MNHNY and SVGAGI (reference sequence). The CDR3 protein is CASSYRTGGHTEAFF. The CDR3 nucleotides read TGTGCCAGCAGTTATCGTACAGGGGGCCACACTGAAGCTTTCTTT.

The rearrangement uses TRBV4-3 and TRBJ2-2, with 10 bases lining up with TRBD2. Germline trimming cut 0 bases from V and 7 bases from J; bases unmatched to any gene: 8. The CDR3 is made up of 17 amino acids. Germline assignment: CDR1 LGHNA and CDR2 YSLEER. The CDR3 here is CASSQDPSGGAVGELFF. As DNA, the CDR3 is TGCGCCAGCAGCCAAGACCCCAGCGGGGGGGCGGTCGGGGAGCTGTTTTTT.